Each of the 11 T cell receptor beta chains below was sequenced from the same sample in a study of shared clonotypes between healthy human individuals. The method was immunoSEQ multiplex PCR; TCRdb's version includes in-frame clones alone and lacks a portion of them. The table includes 550,000 to 700,000 clones, 60% to 75% detected once. Sequenced: memory CD4+ T cells sorted from blood. Documented subset: CD45RA-negative fraction. These receptors were taken from a woman in her thirties in good health.

This clone showed up just once. The chain carries TRBV19 and TRBJ1-5; TRBD1 matches at 9 bases. The ends lost 4 bases at V and 9 bases at J; junction bases unmatched: 7. CDR3 size: 14 residues. Germline V gives CDR1 LNHDA, CDR2 SQIVND (reference sequence). The CDR3 protein is CASSKGQGALPQHF. For the CDR3, the DNA is TGTGCCAGTAGTAAGGGACAGGGCGCCCTGCCCCAGCATTTT. The full variable domain, rest sourced from reference TRBV19 and TRBJ1-5, is DGGITQSPKYLFRKEGQNVTLSCEQNLNHDAMYWYRQDPGQGLRLIYYSQIVNDFQKGDIAEGYSVSREKKESFPLTVTSAQKNPTAFYLCASSKGQGALPQHFGDGTRLSIL.

Only a few counts were recorded for this clone. The same CDR3 is also encoded by other DNA sequences in this sample. V and J are TRBV28 and TRBJ2-7, with TRBD2 matching over 8 bases. CDR3 length equals 15 residues. Germline V gene data show CDR1 as MDHEN and CDR2 as SYDVKM. V shed 3 bases and J 3 bases; nucleotides not matched to a gene: 7. The CDR3 DNA follows: TGTGCCAGCAGTTTCGGCGGGAGGCGCCGCTACGAGCAGTACTTC. It codes for CASSFGGRRRYEQYF.

This clone came up a few times. The rearrangement uses TRBV18 and TRBJ1-3; maybe TRBD1 (5 bases). V was shortened by 5 bases and J by 4 bases, with 15 bases between the two germline ends. Looked up from germline, CDR1 is KGHSH and CDR2 is LQKENI. This CDR3 region has 15 residues. The DNA for the CDR3 is TGTGCCAGCTCAGAAGACAGTCTCAAGGGAAACACCATATATTTT. Encoded protein: CASSEDSLKGNTIYF.

The gene calls are TRBV29-1 and TRBJ2-1; 7 bases map to TRBD2. CDR1 and CDR2 from the germline V gene are SQVTM and ANQGSEA. V shed 4 bases, J shed 10 bases, and the junction held 10 bases outside the gene matches. This CDR3 is built from 13 residues. This chain's CDR3 is CSVVLGRAGEQFF. The CDR3, as DNA: TGCAGCGTTGTCCTAGGGAGGGCGGGGGAGCAGTTCTTC.

The genes are TRBV11-2 and TRBJ2-1; 7 nucleotides agree with TRBD1. The germline V gene has CDR1 SGHAT and CDR2 FQNNGV. The CDR3 sequence is 14 residues long. The junction had 7 bases not matched to a gene; V was cut back by 5 bases and J by 6 bases. The CDR3 spells CASSSATGINEQFF. The CDR3 DNA is TGTGCCAGCAGCAGTGCGACAGGGATCAATGAGCAGTTCTTC.

The J gene is TRBJ1-1, the V gene TRBV7-2, with D unresolved. The CDR3 has 13 amino acids. Germline CDR1 and CDR2: SGHTA and FQGNSA. V lost 4 bases and J 7 bases, leaving 13 bases between the germline ends. The CDR3 region is CASSSGVGFEAFF. The DNA for the CDR3 is TGTGCCAGCAGCTCGGGAGTAGGGTTTGAAGCTTTCTTT.

There are many counts of this clone. The V and J genes are TRBV7-7 and TRBJ2-7; 9 bases are shared with TRBD2. CDR1 and CDR2 from the germline V gene are SSHAT and FNYEAQ (reference sequence). V shed 5 bases and J 7 bases; nucleotides not matched to a gene: 9. This CDR3 comprises 14 residues. The CDR3 DNA is TGTGCCAGCAGCCCGACCGGACTAGCGAGGGAGCAGTACTTC. Translated, it gives CASSPTGLAREQYF. Variable domain in full (rest from reference TRBV7-7 and TRBJ2-7): GAGVSQSPRYKVTKRGQDVTLRCDPISSHATLYWYQQALGQGPEFLTYFNYEAQPDKSGLPSDRFSAERPEGSISTLTIQRTEQRDSAMYRCASSPTGLAREQYFGPGTRLTVT.

J is TRBJ1-1 and V is TRBV28, with 9 bases lining up with TRBD1. Losses at the gene ends were 6 bases for V and 13 bases for J; bases not matched to a gene: 15. In germline, CDR1 is MDHEN, CDR2 SYDVKM. This CDR3 has 14 residues. Here the CDR3 DNA reads TGTGCCAGCAGCGCTCTTGACAGGGGGAAGGCGGGTTTCTTT. As protein: CASSALDRGKAGFF.

The chain carries TRBV4-2 and TRBJ2-3; D is perhaps TRBD1 or TRBD2 (5 bases each). CDR3 length equals 17 residues. Germline CDR1 reads LGHNA; CDR2 reads YNFKEQ. Deletions cut 4 bases from V and 6 bases from J, with 23 bases between. CDR3 nucleotide sequence: TGTGCCAGCAGCCCAAGTGAATGGGGGTCTTTGGCGGATACGCAGTATTTT. Translation: CASSPSEWGSLADTQYF.

This sequence joins TRBV5-1 and TRBJ2-2, with D unresolved. The CDR3 loop spans 16 amino acids. The V end lost 2 bases, the J end lost 0 bases, and 11 bases lay between the germline ends. Germline CDR1 and CDR2: SGHRS and YFSETQ. CDR3 coding DNA: TGCGCCAGCAGCTTTGGGCAGTATCCGAACACCGGGGAGCTGTTTTTT. It translates to CASSFGQYPNTGELFF.

The gene calls are TRBV6-6 and TRBJ1-1; maybe TRBD1 (5 bases). V was pared by 0 bases and J by 11 bases, with 16 bases between. The CDR3 runs to 14 residues. Germline CDR1 and CDR2: MNHNY and SVGAGI (reference sequence). This CDR3 reads CASSYSTDPLIAFF. The CDR3 nucleotides are TGTGCCAGCAGTTACTCGACAGACCCTTTAATTGCTTTCTTT.